This TCR beta chain is from a study of blood T cell repertoires in COVID-19. The V and J ends lost 1 base and 4 bases, in that order; junction bases with no gene match: 3. CDR1 and CDR2 (germline): LGHDT, YNNKEL (reference sequence). The CDR3 extends over 16 amino acids. TCRdb's table, derived via immunoSEQ multiplex PCR, lists solely in-frame clones and lacks some. The data show approximately 200,000 clones, roughly 89% seen once. Sequenced sample: PBMCs or T cells enriched from blood (not recorded which). The chain combines TRBV3-1 (or the pseudogene TRBV3-2) with TRBJ2-1; the match to TRBD2 covers 11 bases. The receptor was derived from a woman aged 40-49 years with acute COVID-19. CDR3 coding DNA: TGTGCCAGCAGCCAAGCCGGGACTAGCGGTTACAATGAGCAGTTCTTC. As protein: CASSQAGTSGYNEQFF.